The clone carrying this T cell receptor (beta chain) has just a few counts. Antigen: not known. Time point in this sample: week 5, during vaccination. Every vaccine dose comprised 300 ug of mutant IDH1 20-mer peptide plus topical imiquimod. Donor tumors were new WHO grade 3 or 4 IDH1-mutant, ATRX-lost astrocytomas. Per the germline V gene, CDR1 is KGHSH and CDR2 is LQKENI. This CDR3 has 16 amino acids. V was pared by 0 bases and J by 3 bases, with 5 bases of the junction left unmatched. This sample is drawn from a study of a mutant IDH1 vaccine in newly diagnosed glioma. As for the study in general: Eight vaccine injections were given to patients in weeks 1, 3, 5, 7, 11, 15, 19 and 23. Prior therapy was radiotherapy, temozolomide, or both; most received both.

Only in-frame clones appear in the TCRdb table, and some are missing; sequencing was by immunoSEQ multiplex PCR. The sample comprises around 25,000 clones, 79% of which are singletons, and roughly 6.6% rests with the top ten. Sequenced here: PBMCs, sampled from a glioma patient whose treatment included an IDH1 peptide vaccine. The rearrangement uses TRBV18 and TRBJ1-1; 9 bases are shared with TRBD1. The receptor was derived from a man aged 40-50 years with glioma. Some clones in this sample may be carry-over from other donors' samples. The CDR3 loop is CASSPPTGGIDTEAFF. For the CDR3, the DNA is TGTGCCAGCTCACCACCGACAGGGGGAATCGACACTGAAGCTTTCTTT.